These 14 T cell receptor beta chains were all obtained from the same sample, sequenced in a study of cytomegalovirus exposure and HLA in healthy donors. The table came from immunoSEQ multiplex PCR; TCRdb's copy has only in-frame clones and leaves some out. Of 150,000 to 200,000 clones in the sample, around nine tenths were seen once. Sequenced material: PBMCs. These receptors were taken from a man aged 25-40 years in good health and CMV-seropositive.

V and J are TRBV6-5 and TRBJ1-1, with D possibly being TRBD1 (5 bases). The CDR3 spans 12 residues. Germline values: CDR1 MNHEY, CDR2 SVGAGI. Trimming pared 10 bases from V and 3 bases from J, leaving 12 bases between. In DNA form, the CDR3 reads TGTGCCACGGAGGGGTTGGACACTGAAGCTTTCTTT. This translates into CATEGLDTEAFF.

This chain joins TRBV7-6 and TRBJ1-2; a possible D gene is TRBD1 (6 bases). This CDR3 is built from 14 residues. The germline V gene encodes CDR1 SGHVS and CDR2 FNYEAQ. Trimming cost V 5 bases and J 2 bases, with 12 bases left between them. This CDR3 is CASSPTGTNYGYTF. In DNA, the CDR3 is TGTGCCAGCAGCCCAACCGGGACAAACTATGGCTACACCTTC.

This rearrangement joins TRBV11-3 to TRBJ2-3; D may be TRBD2 (7 bases). The ends were cut back, 1 base at V and 5 bases at J, with 16 bases in the middle. This CDR3 spans 16 amino acids. Germline V CDR1 and CDR2: SGHNT, YENEEA. The CDR3 nucleotides are TGTGCCAGCAGCTTAGTGGGTCGGGGGGCAGAAGATACGCAGTATTTT. This translates into CASSLVGRGAEDTQYF.

This rearrangement joins TRBV4-1 to TRBJ2-7, with D hard to call. The CDR3 contains 13 residues. V was pared by 4 bases and J by 4 bases, with 11 bases between. The V gene's germline CDR1 is MGHRA and CDR2 YSYEKL. The CDR3: CASSPSGRYEQYF. In DNA, the CDR3 is TGCGCCAGCAGCCCAAGTGGCAGGTACGAGCAGTACTTC.

V gene TRBV11-2 combines with J gene TRBJ2-1; D remains unclear. Germline values: CDR1 SGHAT, CDR2 FQNNGV. This CDR3 is built from 15 residues. The V end lost 0 bases, the J end lost 9 bases, and 15 bases lay between the germline ends. This chain's CDR3 is CASSLESARRSEQFF. In nucleotides, the CDR3 is TGTGCCAGCAGCTTAGAATCGGCACGGCGGAGTGAGCAGTTCTTC.

The chain couples TRBV5-1 to TRBJ2-3; perhaps TRBD1 as D (5 bases). The CDR3 extends over 16 amino acids. The V end lost 1 base, the J end lost 2 bases, and 14 bases lay between the germline ends. Germline lookup yields CDR1 SGHRS and CDR2 YFSETQ. The CDR3: CASSLPGRTLTDTQYF. The DNA of the CDR3 is TGCGCCAGCAGCTTGCCAGGGCGGACACTCACAGATACGCAGTATTTT.

The rearrangement links TRBV6-5 to TRBJ1-2, with 7 bases aligning to TRBD1. The CDR3 length is 13 residues. Trimming cost V 8 bases and J 6 bases; bases outside gene matches: 9. The germline V gene encodes CDR1 MNHEY and CDR2 SVGAGI. Here the CDR3 DNA reads TGTGCCAGCGGGGTGACAGGGCGTGATGGCTACACCTTC. Encoded protein: CASGVTGRDGYTF.

J is TRBJ1-2 and V is TRBV29-1; the D gene is possibly TRBD1 (6 bases). V dropped 6 bases and J dropped 2 bases, with 13 bases sitting between them. This CDR3 contains 13 residues. From germline, CDR1 is SQVTM and CDR2 ANQGSEA. The CDR3 reads CSVLTDRNYGYTF. CDR3 nucleotides: TGCAGCGTCCTTACTGACAGGAACTATGGCTACACCTTC.

This clone was recorded a few times. The genes are TRBV7-3 and TRBJ1-1, with 7 bases fitting TRBD1. Germline V CDR1 and CDR2: SGHTA, FQGTGA. Trimming took 5 bases from V and 1 from J; bases not matched to a gene: 4. There are 14 residues in the CDR3. CDR3 protein: CASSATGRNTEAFF. CDR3 bases: TGTGCCAGCAGCGCGACAGGGAGGAACACTGAAGCTTTCTTT.

V usage is TRBV6-5 and J usage is TRBJ2-6, with no clear D. The CDR3 spans 12 residues. V was clipped by 7 bases and J by 8 bases, with 9 bases between them. Looked up from germline, CDR1 is MNHEY and CDR2 is SVGAGI. The CDR3 spells CASMAATNVLTF. The CDR3 DNA is TGTGCCAGCATGGCAGCAACCAACGTCCTGACTTTC.

This chain uses TRBV11-2 with TRBJ2-7; 9 nucleotides agree with TRBD2. Germline values: CDR1 SGHAT, CDR2 FQNNGV. The CDR3 is 15 residues long. Trimming removed 5 bases from V and 2 bases from J; junction bases left unmatched: 7. CDR3 loop: CASSQTSGRAYEQYF. The CDR3, as DNA: TGTGCCAGCAGCCAAACTAGCGGGCGCGCCTACGAGCAGTACTTC.

Of note for this clone: At the DNA level, this CDR3 is encoded by other sequences in the same sample as well. In nucleotides, the CDR3 is TGTGCCAGTAGTACCCAGATGAACACTGAAGCTTTCTTT. This translates into CASSTQMNTEAFF. V usage is TRBV19 and J usage is TRBJ1-1; D is undetermined. V dropped 4 bases and J dropped 0 bases, with 6 bases sitting between them. This CDR3 is 13 amino acids long. CDR1 is LNHDA and CDR2 is SQIVND in the germline V gene (reference sequence).

V usage is TRBV29-1 and J usage is TRBJ2-7; D possibly corresponds to TRBD1 (7 bases). CDR1 is SQVTM and CDR2 is ANQGSEA in the germline V gene. The CDR3 has 13 residues. Trimming took off 6 bases at V and 2 bases at J, with 14 bases between the two ends. The CDR3 reads CSVRTGEAYEQYF. The CDR3 nucleotides are TGCAGCGTGCGTACAGGGGAGGCCTACGAGCAGTACTTC.

The rearrangement joins TRBV2 to TRBJ2-7; 10 nucleotides match TRBD2. From germline, CDR1 is SNHLY and CDR2 FYNNEI. The CDR3 covers 15 residues. With V trimmed by 0 bases and J by 3 bases, 2 bases remained unmatched. The CDR3: CASSEASGRIYEQYF. CDR3 in DNA: TGTGCCAGCAGTGAAGCTAGCGGGAGGATCTACGAGCAGTACTTC.